One and the same sample provided the 26 T cell receptor beta chains below, sequenced in a study of T-cell reconstitution after alpha-beta-depleted transplantation in children. Unique molecular identifiers were incorporated into the prepared TCRbeta library. TCRdb re-called the PCR reads with MiXCR, one entry per CDR3 protein. The table includes about 78,000 distinct CDR3 sequences, roughly an eighth detected once. The specimen was PBMCs, mostly from graft donor cells, collected 180 days after TCRalphabeta/CD19-depleted stem cell transplant. The receptors stem from a male patient aged 2 to 9 who had a stem cell transplant for acute lymphoblastic leukemia, so the T cells may come from the graft donor.

CDR3 loop: CATSRDMRLASTDTQYF. For the CDR3, the DNA is TGTGCCACCAGCAGAGATATGAGGCTAGCCAGCACAGATACGCAGTATTTT. The chain is built from TRBV15 and TRBJ2-3, with D possibly being TRBD2 (5 bases). This CDR3 comprises 17 residues. V was cut by 0 bases and J by 0 bases, with 13 bases left in between. Germline V gene lookup returns CDR1 LNHNV and CDR2 YYDKDF (reference sequence).

Comments on this clonotype: One end of the junction varies from germline; a read error may be responsible. This chain uses TRBV29-1 with TRBJ2-7; D might be TRBD1 (6 bases). The V gene's germline CDR1 is SQVTM and CDR2 ANQGSEA. CDR3 length equals 14 residues. The CDR3 reads CSVRGHLSSYEQCF. DNA for the CDR3: TGCAGCGTAAGGGGACACCTGAGCTCCTACGAGCAGTGCTTC.

The chain employs TRBV5-1 and TRBJ2-7, with TRBD1 matching over 8 bases. There are 14 residues in the CDR3. Per the germline V gene, CDR1 is SGHRS and CDR2 is YFSETQ. V shed 4 bases and J 2 bases; nucleotides not matched to a gene: 5. The CDR3 here is CASSGTGSTYEQYF. The CDR3 coding sequence is TGCGCCAGCAGCGGGACAGGTTCTACCTACGAGCAGTACTTC.

The chain links TRBV4-3 to TRBJ1-1, with D unclear. V dropped 3 bases and J dropped 3 bases, with 8 bases sitting between them. This CDR3 has 13 residues. Germline-derived CDR1 and CDR2 are LGHNA and YSLEER. DNA for the CDR3: TGCGCCAGCAGCCAGGTCAGAGACACTGAAGCTTTCTTT. Translated: CASSQVRDTEAFF.

Worth noting for this clonotype: This may stem from a read error, because a much larger clone lies one nucleotide away. V usage is TRBV12-3 or TRBV12-4 and J usage is TRBJ1-2, with a weak D call TRBD1 (5 bases). V was trimmed by 6 bases and J by 8 bases, leaving 16 bases between them. The CDR3 loop spans 13 amino acids. CDR3 nucleotide sequence: TGTGCCAGCAGCCCGTATGTAGGGGTAGGCTACACCTTC. Translating it yields CASSPYVGVGYTF.

The J gene is TRBJ1-2, the V gene TRBV20-1, with D hard to call. Germline values: CDR1 DFQATT, CDR2 SNEGSKA (reference sequence). Trimming shortened V by 3 bases and J by 5 bases, and 16 bases separated the two germline ends. There are 14 residues in the CDR3. The CDR3 loop reads CSASYLGAGYGYTF. DNA for the CDR3: TGCAGTGCTAGTTATCTGGGTGCGGGGTATGGCTACACCTTC.

This chain connects TRBV28 to TRBJ1-1; no firm D call. CDR3 length: 14 residues. CDR1 MDHEN and CDR2 SYDVKM come from the germline V gene. V shed 7 bases and J shed 0 bases, with 12 bases lying between them. This chain's CDR3 is CASTGGNLNTEAFF. CDR3 coding DNA: TGTGCCAGCACCGGTGGGAACCTGAACACTGAAGCTTTCTTT.

In this sample, this clonotype turned up a few times. V usage is TRBV7-3 and J usage is TRBJ2-2; D assignment may be TRBD1 or TRBD2 (5 bases each). V was pared by 5 bases and J by 6 bases, with 19 bases between. CDR1 is SGHTA and CDR2 is FQGTGA in the germline V gene. CDR3 length: 16 residues. CDR3: CASSVPGPIRPGELFF. The CDR3 DNA is TGTGCCAGCAGCGTCCCGGGACCGATACGACCCGGGGAGCTGTTTTTT.

V and J are TRBV12-3 or TRBV12-4 and TRBJ2-7, with 9 bases identical to TRBD1. J lost 2 bases, V lost 6 bases, and 20 bases had no gene match. This CDR3 region has 19 residues. The CDR3 region is CASSLTVYIGDRDTYEQYF. Here the CDR3 DNA reads TGTGCCAGCAGCCTGACTGTTTACATTGGGGACAGGGACACCTACGAGCAGTACTTC.

This rearrangement joins TRBV5-1 to TRBJ1-1; a weak D match, TRBD1 (6 bases). CDR3 length equals 14 residues. Trimming removed 3 bases at V and 1 base at J, with 10 bases between. Germline values: CDR1 SGHRS, CDR2 YFSETQ. Here the CDR3 reads CASSWGAPNTEAFF. CDR3 coding DNA: TGCGCCAGCAGCTGGGGGGCCCCGAACACTGAAGCTTTCTTT.

This clonotype was seen a handful of times. The V gene is TRBV12-3 or TRBV12-4, the J gene TRBJ2-7; 9 positions match TRBD1. With V trimmed by 6 bases and J by 2 bases, 11 bases remained unmatched. CDR3 length: 16 residues. The DNA for the CDR3 is TGTGCCAGCAGCCCGGTAAACAGGGGGCGTCCCTACGAGCAGTACTTC. Translation: CASSPVNRGRPYEQYF.

The V and J genes are TRBV9 and TRBJ1-5; tentative D call: TRBD1 (5 bases). The CDR3 length is 14 residues. CDR1 and CDR2 (germline): SGDLS, YYNGEE. V dropped 3 bases and J dropped 4 bases, with 11 bases sitting between them. CDR3 sequence: CASSGAGGNQPQHF. As DNA, the CDR3 is TGTGCCAGCAGCGGGGCCGGGGGGAATCAGCCCCAGCATTTT.

The chain joins TRBV11-2 to TRBJ2-3; 11 bases map to TRBD2. The V gene end was trimmed by 3 bases and the J gene end by 4 bases; junction bases not matched to a gene: 3. This CDR3 comprises 15 residues. Germline V lookup: CDR1 SGHAT, CDR2 FQNNGV. CDR3 protein: CASSFSGGAADTQYF. The DNA of the CDR3 is TGTGCCAGCAGCTTTAGCGGGGGGGCAGCAGATACGCAGTATTTT.

This clonotype came up many times. The genes are TRBV20-1 and TRBJ2-3; either TRBD1 or TRBD2 may fit D (5 bases each). The CDR3 is 15 amino acids. CDR1 is DFQATT, CDR2 SNEGSKA, per germline (reference sequence). V was shortened by 4 bases and J by 4 bases, with 18 bases between the two germline ends. The CDR3 here is CSAIGLAQGADTQYF. The CDR3 coding sequence is TGCAGTGCTATTGGGTTAGCCCAGGGAGCAGATACGCAGTATTTT.

The chain couples TRBV7-8 to TRBJ1-5; 9 positions match TRBD1. Germline V gene lookup returns CDR1 SGHVS and CDR2 FQNEAQ. The length of the CDR3 is 17 residues. The V gene end was trimmed by 5 bases and the J gene end by 3 bases; junction bases not matched to a gene: 11. The CDR3 reads CASSRQGDGGHNQPQHF. In DNA form, the CDR3 reads TGTGCCAGCAGCCGACAGGGGGATGGGGGCCACAATCAGCCCCAGCATTTT.

This clonotype was detected a few times. The chain is built from TRBV19 and TRBJ1-2; D might be TRBD1 (5 bases). The germline V gene has CDR1 LNHDA and CDR2 SQIVND (reference sequence). V was clipped by 8 bases and J by 8 bases, with 12 bases between them. This CDR3 comprises 11 residues. The CDR3 DNA is TGTGCCAGTGGCAGGGTGTCCGGCTACACCTTC. Its translation: CASGRVSGYTF.

The sample holds a few counts of this clonotype. This chain links TRBV7-9 with TRBJ2-5, with a tentative D call TRBD2 (6 bases). Trimming left V 5 bases short and J 1 base short, with 17 bases between. The CDR3 has 16 amino acids. The germline V gene encodes CDR1 SEHNR and CDR2 FQNEAQ (reference sequence). The CDR3 DNA is TGTGCCAGCAGCCCCTTGGCGGGGACCCTCCAAGAGACCCAGTACTTC. This sequence encodes CASSPLAGTLQETQYF.

This clonotype turned up a few times. The genes are TRBV20-1 and TRBJ1-1; D is perhaps TRBD1 (6 bases). This CDR3 is built from 11 residues. The germline V gene has CDR1 DFQATT and CDR2 SNEGSKA (reference sequence). In nucleotides, the CDR3 is TGCAGCGGGGTATTTTACAGGGTAGCTTTCTTT. It encodes CSGVFYRVAFF.

This clonotype was seen repeatedly, ten times or more. The rearrangement uses TRBV7-4 and TRBJ2-3, with 7 bases fitting TRBD1. Germline lookup yields CDR1 SGHVT and CDR2 SQSDAQ. With 1 base clipped from V and 5 bases from J, the junction kept 9 bases outside the gene matches. The length of the CDR3 is 16 residues. CDR3 sequence (DNA): TGTGCCAGCAGCTTAGACACAGGGGATAAGAAAGATACGCAGTATTTT. Translated, it gives CASSLDTGDKKDTQYF.

This chain connects TRBV4-1 to TRBJ2-5; D remains unclear. Germline V gene sequence: CDR1 MGHRA, CDR2 YSYEKL. V lost 1 base to trimming and J lost 10 bases, with 13 bases between them. The CDR3 is 13 residues long. The CDR3, as DNA: TGCGCCAGCAGCCAAGGGTCTCGAGACAACCAGTACTTC. This gives the protein CASSQGSRDNQYF.

This clonotype has only a few counts. CDR3 sequence (DNA): TGTGCCAGCAGCTTCCGGGACAGGGGAAAATACGAGCAGTACTTC. Translating it yields CASSFRDRGKYEQYF. The chain links TRBV11-2 to TRBJ2-7; 10 positions match TRBD1. CDR1 and CDR2 (germline): SGHAT, FQNNGV. The CDR3 covers 15 residues. V lost 3 bases and J lost 4; bases outside the gene matches: 6.

Only a few counts were recorded for this clonotype. The chain carries TRBV5-1 and TRBJ1-4; a weak D match, TRBD1 (6 bases). Germline V gene sequence: CDR1 SGHRS, CDR2 YFSETQ. The CDR3 consists of 15 residues. Between the trimmed V and J ends, which lost 4 bases and 0 bases, there was a span of 10 bases. CDR3 DNA sequence: TGCGCCAGCAGCAAAAACAGGGCAACTAATGAAAAACTGTTTTTT. Encoded protein: CASSKNRATNEKLFF. Looking up the rest from reference TRBV5-1 and TRBJ1-4 gives the full variable domain: KAGVTQTPRYLIKTRGQQVTLSCSPISGHRSVSWYQQTPGQGLQFLFEYFSETQRNKGNFPGRFSGRQFSNSRSEMNVSTLELGDSALYLCASSKNRATNEKLFFGSGTQLSVL.

The chain links TRBV5-5 to TRBJ2-7; possible D gene TRBD1, 5 bases. V gave up 2 bases and J gave up 0 bases, with 9 bases separating them. Looked up from germline, CDR1 is SGHKS and CDR2 is YYEKEE (reference sequence). This CDR3 is built from 14 residues. In DNA form, the CDR3 reads TGTGCCAGCAGCTTTCACAGGCACTCCTACGAGCAGTACTTC. Translation: CASSFHRHSYEQYF. Complete variable domain (other parts from reference TRBV5-5 and TRBJ2-7): DAGVTQSPTHLIKTRGQQVTLRCSPISGHKSVSWYQQVLGQGPQFIFQYYEKEERGRGNFPDRFSARQFPNYSSELNVNALLLGDSALYLCASSFHRHSYEQYFGPGTRLTVT.

This chain connects TRBV4-3 to TRBJ2-7, with a tentative D call TRBD2 (6 bases). V lost 0 bases to trimming and J lost 5 bases, with 14 bases between them. The germline V gene encodes CDR1 LGHNA and CDR2 YSLEER. CDR3 length: 15 residues. CDR3 DNA sequence: TGCGCCAGCAGCCAAGACCCGCGGGGATGGAACGAGCAGTACTTC. It translates to CASSQDPRGWNEQYF.

This clonotype has just a few counts. This rearrangement joins TRBV7-2 to TRBJ1-5; perhaps TRBD1 as D (6 bases). There are 15 residues in the CDR3. CDR1 and CDR2 (germline): SGHTA, FQGNSA. Trimming stripped 4 bases from V and 1 base from J, with 11 bases between. The CDR3 DNA is TGTGCCAGCAGCTCAGGGGCACTAAGCAATCAGCCCCAGCATTTT. Encoded protein: CASSSGALSNQPQHF.

For this clonotype: Germline is not matched at one junction end, which may reflect a read error. Here the CDR3 reads CASSLGRTSGNTGGLFF. CDR3 sequence (DNA): TGTGCCAGCAGTTTAGGTCGGACTAGCGGGAACACCGGGGGGCTGTTTTTT. The gene calls are TRBV27 and TRBJ2-2; 12 bases line up with TRBD2. Germline V gene sequence: CDR1 MNHEY, CDR2 SMNVEV (reference sequence). The length of the CDR3 is 17 residues.